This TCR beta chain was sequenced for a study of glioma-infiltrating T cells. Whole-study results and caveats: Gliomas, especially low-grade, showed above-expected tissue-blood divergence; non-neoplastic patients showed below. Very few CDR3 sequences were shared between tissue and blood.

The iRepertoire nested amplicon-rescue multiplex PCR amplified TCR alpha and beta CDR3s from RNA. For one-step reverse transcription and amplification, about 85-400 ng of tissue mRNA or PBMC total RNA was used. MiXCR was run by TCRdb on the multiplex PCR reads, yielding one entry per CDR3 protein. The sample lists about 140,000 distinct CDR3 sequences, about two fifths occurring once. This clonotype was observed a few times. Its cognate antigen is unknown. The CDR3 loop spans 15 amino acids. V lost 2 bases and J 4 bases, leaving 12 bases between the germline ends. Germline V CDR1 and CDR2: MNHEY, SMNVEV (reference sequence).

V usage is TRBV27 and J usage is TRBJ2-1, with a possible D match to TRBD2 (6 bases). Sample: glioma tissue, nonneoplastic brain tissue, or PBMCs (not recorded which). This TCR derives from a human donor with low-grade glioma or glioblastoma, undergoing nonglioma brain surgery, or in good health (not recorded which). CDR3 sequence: CASSLGLARYNEQFF. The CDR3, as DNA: TGTGCCAGCAGTTTAGGTCTAGCGAGATACAATGAGCAGTTCTTC.